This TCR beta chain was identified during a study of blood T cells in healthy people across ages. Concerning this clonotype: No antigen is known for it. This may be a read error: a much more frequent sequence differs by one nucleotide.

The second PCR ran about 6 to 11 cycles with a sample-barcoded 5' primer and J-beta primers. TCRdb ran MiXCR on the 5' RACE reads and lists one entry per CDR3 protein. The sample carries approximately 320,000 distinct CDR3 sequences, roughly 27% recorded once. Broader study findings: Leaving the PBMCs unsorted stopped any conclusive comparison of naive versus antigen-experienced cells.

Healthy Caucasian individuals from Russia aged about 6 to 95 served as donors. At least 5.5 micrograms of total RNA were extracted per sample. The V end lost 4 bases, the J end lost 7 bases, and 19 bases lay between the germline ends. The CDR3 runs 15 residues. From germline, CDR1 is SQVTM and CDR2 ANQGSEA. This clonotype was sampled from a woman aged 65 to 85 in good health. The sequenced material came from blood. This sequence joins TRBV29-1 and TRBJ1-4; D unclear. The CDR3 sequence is CSVADQAATGEKLFF. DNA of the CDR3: TGCAGCGTTGCAGATCAGGCAGCTACGGGTGAAAAACTGTTTTTT.